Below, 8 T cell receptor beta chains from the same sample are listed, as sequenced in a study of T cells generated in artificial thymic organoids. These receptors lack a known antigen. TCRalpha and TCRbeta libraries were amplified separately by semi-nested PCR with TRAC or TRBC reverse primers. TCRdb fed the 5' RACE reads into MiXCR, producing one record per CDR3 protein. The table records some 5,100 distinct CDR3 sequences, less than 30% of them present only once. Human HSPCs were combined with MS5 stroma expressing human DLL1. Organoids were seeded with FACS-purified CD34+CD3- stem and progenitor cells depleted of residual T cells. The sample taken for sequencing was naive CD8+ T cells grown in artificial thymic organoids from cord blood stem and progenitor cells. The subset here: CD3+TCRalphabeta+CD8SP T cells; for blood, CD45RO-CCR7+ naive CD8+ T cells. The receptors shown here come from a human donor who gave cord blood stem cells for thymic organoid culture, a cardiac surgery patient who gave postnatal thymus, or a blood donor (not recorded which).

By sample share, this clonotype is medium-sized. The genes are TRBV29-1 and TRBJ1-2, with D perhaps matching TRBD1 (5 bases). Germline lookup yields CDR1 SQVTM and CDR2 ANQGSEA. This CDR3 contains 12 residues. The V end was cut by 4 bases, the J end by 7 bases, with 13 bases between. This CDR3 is CSVVIYRSGYTF. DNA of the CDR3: TGCAGCGTTGTGATCTACAGGAGTGGCTACACCTTC.

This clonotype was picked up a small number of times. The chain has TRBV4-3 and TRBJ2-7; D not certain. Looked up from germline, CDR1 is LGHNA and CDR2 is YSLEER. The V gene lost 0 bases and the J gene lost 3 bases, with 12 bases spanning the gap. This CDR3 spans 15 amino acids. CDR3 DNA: TGCGCCAGCAGCCAAGACAGGACGCCAATCTACGAGCAGTACTTC. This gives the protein CASSQDRTPIYEQYF.

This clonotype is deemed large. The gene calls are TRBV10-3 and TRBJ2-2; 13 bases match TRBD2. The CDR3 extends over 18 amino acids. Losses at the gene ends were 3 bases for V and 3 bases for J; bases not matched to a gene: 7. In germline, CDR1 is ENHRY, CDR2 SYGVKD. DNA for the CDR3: TGTGCCATCAGTGAATGGGGACTAGCGGGAAGGTACACCGGGGAGCTGTTTTTT. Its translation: CAISEWGLAGRYTGELFF.

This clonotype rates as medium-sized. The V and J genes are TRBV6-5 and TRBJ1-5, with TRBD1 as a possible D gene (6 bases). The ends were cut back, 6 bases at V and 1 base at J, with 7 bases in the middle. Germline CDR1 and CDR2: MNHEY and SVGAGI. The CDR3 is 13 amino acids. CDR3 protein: CASRQGSNQPQHF. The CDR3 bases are TGTGCCAGCAGACAGGGAAGCAATCAGCCCCAGCATTTT.

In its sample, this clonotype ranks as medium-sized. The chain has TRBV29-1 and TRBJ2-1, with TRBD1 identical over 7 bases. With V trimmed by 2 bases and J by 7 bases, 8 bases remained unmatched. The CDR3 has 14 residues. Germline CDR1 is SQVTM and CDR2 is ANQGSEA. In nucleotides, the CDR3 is TGCAGCGTTGAAAGGGGGCAGGGATTGAATGAGCAGTTCTTC. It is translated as CSVERGQGLNEQFF.

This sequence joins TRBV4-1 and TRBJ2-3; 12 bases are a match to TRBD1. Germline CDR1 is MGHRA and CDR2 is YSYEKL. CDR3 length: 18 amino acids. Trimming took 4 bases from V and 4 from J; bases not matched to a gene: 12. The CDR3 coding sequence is TGCGCCAGCAGCCGCCTAGATGGGACAGGGGGCCGCGCAGATACGCAGTATTTT. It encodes CASSRLDGTGGRADTQYF.

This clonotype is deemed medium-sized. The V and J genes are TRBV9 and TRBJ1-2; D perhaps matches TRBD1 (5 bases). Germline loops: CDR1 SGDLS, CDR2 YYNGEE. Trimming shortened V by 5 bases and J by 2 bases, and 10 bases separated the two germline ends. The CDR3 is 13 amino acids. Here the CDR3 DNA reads TGTGCCAGCAGGACGGGACGGAACTATGGCTACACCTTC. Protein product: CASRTGRNYGYTF.

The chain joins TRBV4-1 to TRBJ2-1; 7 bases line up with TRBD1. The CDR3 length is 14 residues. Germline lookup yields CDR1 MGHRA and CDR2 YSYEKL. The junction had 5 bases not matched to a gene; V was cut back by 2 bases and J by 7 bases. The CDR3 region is CASSQYQGVNEQFF. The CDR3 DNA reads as TGCGCCAGCAGCCAATACCAGGGGGTAAATGAGCAGTTCTTC.